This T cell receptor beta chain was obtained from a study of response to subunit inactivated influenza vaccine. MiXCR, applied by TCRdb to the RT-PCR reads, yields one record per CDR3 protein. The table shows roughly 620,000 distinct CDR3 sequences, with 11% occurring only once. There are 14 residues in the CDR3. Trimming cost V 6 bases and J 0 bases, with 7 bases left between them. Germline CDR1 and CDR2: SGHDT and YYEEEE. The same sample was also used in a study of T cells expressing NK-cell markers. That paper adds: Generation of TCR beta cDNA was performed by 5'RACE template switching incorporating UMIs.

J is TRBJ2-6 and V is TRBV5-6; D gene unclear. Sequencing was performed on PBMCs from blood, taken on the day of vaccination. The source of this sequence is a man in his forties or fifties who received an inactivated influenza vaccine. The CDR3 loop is CASTILSGANVLTF. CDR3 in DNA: TGTGCCAGCACGATCCTCTCTGGGGCCAACGTCCTGACTTTC. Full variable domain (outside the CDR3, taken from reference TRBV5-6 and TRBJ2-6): DAGVTQSPTHLIKTRGQQVTLRCSPKSGHDTVSWYQQALGQGPQFIFQYYEEEERQRGNFPDRFSGHQFPNYSSELNVNALLLGDSALYLCASTILSGANVLTFGAGSRLTVL.